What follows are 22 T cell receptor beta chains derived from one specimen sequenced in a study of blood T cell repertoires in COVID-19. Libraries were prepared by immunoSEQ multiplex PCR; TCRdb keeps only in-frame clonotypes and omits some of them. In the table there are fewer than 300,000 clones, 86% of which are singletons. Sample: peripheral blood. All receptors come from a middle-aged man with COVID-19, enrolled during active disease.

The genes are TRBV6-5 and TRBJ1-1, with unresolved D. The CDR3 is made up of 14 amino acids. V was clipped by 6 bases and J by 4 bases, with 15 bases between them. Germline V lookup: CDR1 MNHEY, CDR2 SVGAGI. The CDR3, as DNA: TGTGCCAGCAGCCCAGCGGTTGGGCCCACTGAAGCTTTCTTT. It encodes CASSPAVGPTEAFF.

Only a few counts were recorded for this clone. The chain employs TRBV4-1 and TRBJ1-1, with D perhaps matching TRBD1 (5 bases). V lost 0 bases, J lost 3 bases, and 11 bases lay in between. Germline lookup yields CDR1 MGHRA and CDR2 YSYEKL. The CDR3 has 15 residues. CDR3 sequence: CASSQEEGRYTEAFF. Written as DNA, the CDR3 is TGCGCCAGCAGCCAAGAAGAGGGGAGGTACACTGAAGCTTTCTTT.

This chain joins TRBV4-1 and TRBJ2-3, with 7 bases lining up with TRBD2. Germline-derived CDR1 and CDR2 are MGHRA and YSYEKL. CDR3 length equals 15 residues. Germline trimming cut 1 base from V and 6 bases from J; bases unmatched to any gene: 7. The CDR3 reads CASSQGGLVWDTQYF. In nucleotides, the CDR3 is TGCGCCAGCAGCCAAGGCGGACTAGTCTGGGATACGCAGTATTTT.

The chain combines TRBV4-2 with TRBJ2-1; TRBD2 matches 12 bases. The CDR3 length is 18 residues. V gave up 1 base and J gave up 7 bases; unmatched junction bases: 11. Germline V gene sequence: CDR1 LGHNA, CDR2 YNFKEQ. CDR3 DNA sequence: TGTGCCAGCAGCCAAGTCGGGCCGCTGACTAGCGGGAGTAATGAGCAGTTCTTC. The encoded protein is CASSQVGPLTSGSNEQFF.

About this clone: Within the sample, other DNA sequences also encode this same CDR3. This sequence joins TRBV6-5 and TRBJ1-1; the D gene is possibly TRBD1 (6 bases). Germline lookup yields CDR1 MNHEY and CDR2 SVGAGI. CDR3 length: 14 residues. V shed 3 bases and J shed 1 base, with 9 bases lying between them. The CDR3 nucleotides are TGTGCCAGCAGTTATTCACAGGGGAACACTGAAGCTTTCTTT. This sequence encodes CASSYSQGNTEAFF.

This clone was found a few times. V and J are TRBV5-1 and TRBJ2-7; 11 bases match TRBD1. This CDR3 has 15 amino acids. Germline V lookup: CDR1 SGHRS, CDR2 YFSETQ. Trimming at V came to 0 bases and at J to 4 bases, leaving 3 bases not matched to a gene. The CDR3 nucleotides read TGCGCCAGCAGCTTGGAAGGACAGGGGGCTTACGAGCAGTACTTC. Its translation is CASSLEGQGAYEQYF.

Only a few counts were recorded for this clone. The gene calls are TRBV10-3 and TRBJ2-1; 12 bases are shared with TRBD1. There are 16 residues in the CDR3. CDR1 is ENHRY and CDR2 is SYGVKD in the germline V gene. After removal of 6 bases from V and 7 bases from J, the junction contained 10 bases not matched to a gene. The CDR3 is CAIRPGTGGARNEQFF. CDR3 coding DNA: TGTGCCATCAGACCCGGGACAGGGGGCGCGAGGAATGAGCAGTTCTTC.

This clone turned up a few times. DNA of the CDR3: TGTGCCACCAGTAGCGGGGTTTCCTACGAGCAGTACTTC. Encoded protein: CATSSGVSYEQYF. This chain joins TRBV15 and TRBJ2-7; 8 bases are a match to TRBD2. V dropped 6 bases and J dropped 1; count of bases not matched to a gene: 2. Germline CDR1 LNHNV, CDR2 YYDKDF (reference sequence). The CDR3 covers 13 residues.

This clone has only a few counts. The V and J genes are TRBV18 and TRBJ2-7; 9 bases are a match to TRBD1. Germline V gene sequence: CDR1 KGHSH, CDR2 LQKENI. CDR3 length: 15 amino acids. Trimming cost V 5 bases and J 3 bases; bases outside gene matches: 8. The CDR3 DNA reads TGTGCCAGCTCAAAAACCGGGACAGGGAACTACGAGCAGTACTTC. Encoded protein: CASSKTGTGNYEQYF. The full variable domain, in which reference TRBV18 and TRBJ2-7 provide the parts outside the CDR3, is NAGVMQNPRHLVRRRGQEARLRCSPMKGHSHVYWYRQLPEEGLKFMVYLQKENIIDESGMPKERFSAEFPKEGPSILRIQQVVRGDSAAYFCASSKTGTGNYEQYFGPGTRLTVT.

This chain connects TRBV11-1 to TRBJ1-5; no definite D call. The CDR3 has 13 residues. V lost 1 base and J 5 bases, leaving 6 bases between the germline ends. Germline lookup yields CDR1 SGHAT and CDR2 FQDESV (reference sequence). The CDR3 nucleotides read TGTGCCAGCAGCTTAGGACAAGATCAGCCCCAGCATTTT. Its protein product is CASSLGQDQPQHF.

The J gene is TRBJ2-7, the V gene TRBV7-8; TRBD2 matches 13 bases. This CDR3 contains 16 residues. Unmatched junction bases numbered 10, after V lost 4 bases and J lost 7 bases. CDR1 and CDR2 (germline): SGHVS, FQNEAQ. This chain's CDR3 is CASSSYDTSGRAEQYF. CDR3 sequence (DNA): TGTGCCAGCAGCTCCTACGACACTAGCGGGAGGGCGGAGCAGTACTTC.

The CDR3 sequence: CASSLGDRPLTGELFF. The CDR3 DNA follows: TGCGCCAGCAGCTTGGGGGACAGGCCCCTCACCGGGGAGCTGTTTTTT. The chain joins TRBV5-1 to TRBJ2-2; 8 bases line up with TRBD1. Trimming cost V 0 bases and J 4 bases; bases outside gene matches: 5. The germline V gene has CDR1 SGHRS and CDR2 YFSETQ. The CDR3 contains 16 residues.

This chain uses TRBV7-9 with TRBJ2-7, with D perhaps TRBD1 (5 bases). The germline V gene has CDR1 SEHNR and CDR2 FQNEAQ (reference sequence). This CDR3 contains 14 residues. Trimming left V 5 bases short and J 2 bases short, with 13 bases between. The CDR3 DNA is TGTGCCAGCAGCCCTACAGGAATCGCCTACGAGCAGTACTTC. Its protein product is CASSPTGIAYEQYF.

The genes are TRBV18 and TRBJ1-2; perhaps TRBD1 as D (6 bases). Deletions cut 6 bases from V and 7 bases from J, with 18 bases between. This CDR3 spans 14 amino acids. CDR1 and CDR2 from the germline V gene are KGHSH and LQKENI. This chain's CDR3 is CASSPKGGRGGYTF. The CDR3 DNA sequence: TGTGCCAGCTCTCCCAAGGGGGGGAGAGGTGGCTACACCTTC.

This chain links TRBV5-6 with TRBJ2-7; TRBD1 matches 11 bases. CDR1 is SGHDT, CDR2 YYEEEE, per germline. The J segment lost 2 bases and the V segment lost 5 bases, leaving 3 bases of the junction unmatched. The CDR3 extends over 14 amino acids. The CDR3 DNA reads TGTGCCAGCAGAGGGACAGGGGGGACCTACGAGCAGTACTTC. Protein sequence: CASRGTGGTYEQYF.

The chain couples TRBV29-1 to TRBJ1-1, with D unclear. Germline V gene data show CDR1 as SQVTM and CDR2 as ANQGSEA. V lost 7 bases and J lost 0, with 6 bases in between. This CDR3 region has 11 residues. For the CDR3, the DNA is TGCAGCGGAGGTCTGAACACTGAAGCTTTCTTT. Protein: CSGGLNTEAFF.

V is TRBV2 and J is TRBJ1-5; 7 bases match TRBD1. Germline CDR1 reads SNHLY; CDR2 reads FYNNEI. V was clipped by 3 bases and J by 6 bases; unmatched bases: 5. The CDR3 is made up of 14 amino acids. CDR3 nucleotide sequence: TGTGCCAGCAGTGAGACAGGGACGGGTCAGCCCCAGCATTTT. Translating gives CASSETGTGQPQHF.

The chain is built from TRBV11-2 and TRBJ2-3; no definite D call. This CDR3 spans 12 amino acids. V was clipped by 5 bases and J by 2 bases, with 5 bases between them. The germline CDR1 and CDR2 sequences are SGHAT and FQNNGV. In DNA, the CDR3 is TGTGCCAGCAGCCCAAACACAGATACGCAGTATTTT. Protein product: CASSPNTDTQYF.

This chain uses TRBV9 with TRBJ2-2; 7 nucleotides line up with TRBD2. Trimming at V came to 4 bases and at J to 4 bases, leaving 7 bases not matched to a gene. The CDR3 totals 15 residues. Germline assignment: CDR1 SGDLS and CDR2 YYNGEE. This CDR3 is CASSPLAATTGELFF. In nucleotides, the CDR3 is TGTGCCAGCAGCCCTCTAGCGGCCACCACCGGGGAGCTGTTTTTT.

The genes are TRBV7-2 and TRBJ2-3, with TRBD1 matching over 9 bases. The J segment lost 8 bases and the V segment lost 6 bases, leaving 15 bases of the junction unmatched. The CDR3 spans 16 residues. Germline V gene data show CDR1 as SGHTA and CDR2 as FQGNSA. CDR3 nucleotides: TGTGCCAGCAGTCCAAGCGACAGGGGGTCGCAGTCTACGCAGTATTTT. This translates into CASSPSDRGSQSTQYF.

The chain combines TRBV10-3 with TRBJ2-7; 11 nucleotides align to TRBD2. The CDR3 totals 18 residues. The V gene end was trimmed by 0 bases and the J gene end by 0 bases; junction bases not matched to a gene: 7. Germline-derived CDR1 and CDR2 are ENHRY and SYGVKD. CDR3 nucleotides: TGTGCCATCAGTGAGTCAGGACTAGCGGGCTCCGGCTCCTACGAGCAGTACTTC. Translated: CAISESGLAGSGSYEQYF.

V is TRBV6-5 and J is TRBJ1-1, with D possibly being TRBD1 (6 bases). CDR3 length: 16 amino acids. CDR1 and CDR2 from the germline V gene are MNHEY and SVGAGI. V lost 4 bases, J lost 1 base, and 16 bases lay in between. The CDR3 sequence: CASSSQMKDRNTEAFF. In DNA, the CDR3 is TGTGCCAGCAGTTCACAAATGAAGGACAGGAACACTGAAGCTTTCTTT.